These 20 T cell receptor beta chains share one sample of origin, sequenced in a study of spatial heterogeneity in lung cancer. TCRdb passed the 5' RACE reads through MiXCR, listing each CDR3 protein once. The table has about 14,000 distinct CDR3 sequences, roughly a tenth seen once; the top ten hold 25% to 30%. Time point of the sample: sample taken at primary tumor resection. No cell sorting; template was whole RNA from tumor, lung tissue or PBMC. Sequences were derived from PBMCs, sampled at surgery. The receptors shown here come from a male donor with early-stage non-small cell lung cancer.

The chain has TRBV20-1 and TRBJ2-7; TRBD2 matches at 7 bases. The V gene end was trimmed by 5 bases and the J gene end by 2 bases; junction bases not matched to a gene: 6. Germline V gives CDR1 DFQATT, CDR2 SNEGSKA (reference sequence). The CDR3 is made up of 13 amino acids. DNA of the CDR3: TGCAGTGCTGTCGGGAGGCCCACCTACGAGCAGTACTTC. Translation gives CSAVGRPTYEQYF.

This clonotype was detected only a few times. The V call is TRBV20-1, the J call TRBJ1-4; 9 positions agree with TRBD1. The germline gives CDR1 DFQATT, CDR2 SNEGSKA (reference sequence). The CDR3 sequence is 13 residues long. After removal of 5 bases from V and 8 bases from J, the junction contained 6 bases not matched to a gene. In nucleotides, the CDR3 is TGCAGTGCTCCCGGGACAGGGTTGGAAAAACTGTTTTTT. Translating gives CSAPGTGLEKLFF.

This clonotype occurred a few times. The chain has TRBV28 and TRBJ2-3; a possible D gene is TRBD2 (6 bases). V shed 6 bases and J shed 2 bases, with 12 bases lying between them. The germline gives CDR1 MDHEN, CDR2 SYDVKM. The CDR3 extends over 14 amino acids. Written as DNA, the CDR3 is TGTGCCAGCAGCTCATGGGGGGACACAGATACGCAGTATTTT. Amino acids: CASSSWGDTDTQYF.

This clonotype was picked up many times. This chain links TRBV15 with TRBJ2-7; 8 bases line up with TRBD1. Trimming took 6 bases from V and 2 from J; bases not matched to a gene: 6. Germline-derived CDR1 and CDR2 are LNHNV and YYDKDF (reference sequence). The CDR3 is made up of 14 amino acids. CDR3 nucleotide sequence: TGTGCCACCAGTACCAGGACAGGGACCTACGAGCAGTACTTC. It specifies CATSTRTGTYEQYF.

CDR3 bases: TGCAGTGCTAGAGGAATGCAAAACTACGAGCAGTACTTC. Translated: CSARGMQNYEQYF. The chain is built from TRBV20-1 and TRBJ2-7; D unclear. From germline, CDR1 is DFQATT and CDR2 SNEGSKA (reference sequence). V was shortened by 1 base and J by 3 bases, with 10 bases between the two germline ends. The CDR3 contains 13 residues.

The J gene is TRBJ2-1, the V gene TRBV11-1; the D is unclear. V lost 5 bases to trimming and J lost 5 bases, with 16 bases between them. Germline values: CDR1 SGHAT, CDR2 FQDESV (reference sequence). The CDR3 runs to 15 residues. The CDR3 bases are TGTGCCAGCAGCCACTCCCTCGAATCGAACAATGAGCAGTTCTTC. Translated: CASSHSLESNNEQFF.

This clonotype appeared many times. The chain is built from TRBV7-3 and TRBJ2-3; D remains ambiguous. Germline assignment: CDR1 SGHTA and CDR2 FQGTGA. Trimming removed 5 bases from V and 7 bases from J, with 13 bases in between. The CDR3 totals 13 residues. The CDR3 sequence is CASSPPNRNTQYF. The CDR3 region has the DNA TGTGCCAGCAGCCCACCCAATAGAAATACGCAGTATTTT.

This clonotype was observed many times. At one end the junction does not follow the germline gene, possibly because of a read error. The V gene is TRBV28, the J gene TRBJ2-3, with 9 nucleotides matching TRBD1. This CDR3 is built from 12 residues. Germline V gene lookup returns CDR1 MDHEN and CDR2 SYDVKM. CDR3 nucleotide sequence: TGTGCCAGCAGACCAACAGGGGGCTCGCCGGATTTT. As protein: CASRPTGGSPDF.

This clonotype was observed many times. Its ends do not fully match the called genes, so a read error is possible. V is TRBV3-1 and J is TRBJ2-1, with D tentatively TRBD2 (5 bases). The CDR3 length is 13 residues. Germline values: CDR1 LGHDT, CDR2 YNNKEL (reference sequence). CDR3 region: CASSETISGVPNF. DNA of the CDR3: TGTGCCAGCAGCGAAACGATAAGCGGAGTCCCCAACTTC.

This clonotype is medium-sized in the sample. The gene calls are TRBV15 and TRBJ1-1; tentative D call: TRBD1 (5 bases). The V gene's germline CDR1 is LNHNV and CDR2 YYDKDF (reference sequence). The CDR3 contains 18 residues. V lost 1 base to trimming and J lost 1 base, with 19 bases between them. The CDR3 region is CATSRGVGTGFRNTEAFF. CDR3 coding DNA: TGTGCCACCAGCAGAGGTGTGGGGACCGGATTTAGGAACACTGAAGCTTTCTTT.

This clonotype was detected many times. The gene calls are TRBV19 and TRBJ2-7; D is perhaps TRBD1 (5 bases). Germline V CDR1 and CDR2: LNHDA, SQIVND (reference sequence). The CDR3 extends over 15 amino acids. V lost 4 bases and J 5 bases, leaving 18 bases between the germline ends. The CDR3 DNA reads as TGTGCCAGTAGTACGCAGGGTGTAAGTGTGCACGAGCAGTACTTC. This encodes CASSTQGVSVHEQYF.

This clonotype was found many times. This chain joins TRBV5-1 and TRBJ2-5; D gene ambiguous. Trimming left V 0 bases short and J 2 bases short, with 8 bases between. Looked up from germline, CDR1 is SGHRS and CDR2 is YFSETQ. The CDR3 totals 14 residues. Here the CDR3 reads CASSLGRQQETQYF. The CDR3 DNA is TGCGCCAGCAGCTTGGGTCGGCAGCAAGAGACCCAGTACTTC.

Within the sample, this clonotype is medium-sized. The chain joins TRBV29-1 to TRBJ1-1; no clear D. CDR1 and CDR2 (germline): SQVTM, ANQGSEA. V was cut by 7 bases and J by 4 bases, with 16 bases left in between. This CDR3 is 13 amino acids long. The CDR3 sequence: CSADRPGSTEAFF. CDR3 nucleotides: TGCAGCGCAGACCGTCCGGGGTCCACTGAAGCTTTCTTT.

This clonotype was detected ten times or more. The rearrangement links TRBV19 to TRBJ2-7; D is uncertain. The germline V gene has CDR1 LNHDA and CDR2 SQIVND (reference sequence). CDR3 length equals 13 residues. Trimming removed 5 bases from V and 4 bases from J, with 12 bases in between. CDR3 in DNA: TGTGCCAGTAGTCTCGGTGACGGATACGAGCAGTACTTC. Translation gives CASSLGDGYEQYF.

This clonotype has a count of ten or more. The genes are TRBV28 and TRBJ1-5; weak D call: TRBD1 (5 bases). The CDR3 contains 16 residues. Germline lookup yields CDR1 MDHEN and CDR2 SYDVKM. V gave up 9 bases and J gave up 7 bases, with 25 bases separating them. CDR3 nucleotide sequence: TGTGCCAGTTCTACCCGGGACGGCGGACGGAGACAGCCCCAGCATTTT. Protein product: CASSTRDGGRRQPQHF. Drawing the rest from reference TRBV28 and TRBJ1-5, the complete variable domain is DVKVTQSSRYLVKRTGEKVFLECVQDMDHENMFWYRQDPGLGLRLIYFSYDVKMKEKGDIPEGYSVSREKKERFSLILESASTNQTSMYLCASSTRDGGRRQPQHFGDGTRLSIL.

This clonotype has at least ten counts. This rearrangement joins TRBV20-1 to TRBJ2-1; 8 bases match TRBD2. The V segment lost 3 bases and the J segment 6 bases; nucleotides outside the gene matches: 13. The germline gives CDR1 DFQATT, CDR2 SNEGSKA (reference sequence). CDR3 length: 16 residues. The DNA for the CDR3 is TGCAGTGCTAGGGTGCGGGAGGACCTTCGGGGCAATGAGCAGTTCTTC. Translating gives CSARVREDLRGNEQFF.

This clonotype is labeled medium-sized (0.01 to 0.1%). This CDR3 is CSALKDGRPSQPQHF. The CDR3 nucleotides are TGCAGTGCTCTCAAGGACGGCCGACCTTCTCAGCCCCAGCATTTT. The V call is TRBV20-1, the J call TRBJ1-5, with D unresolved. V was shortened by 5 bases and J by 6 bases, with 20 bases between the two germline ends. CDR3 length: 15 amino acids. Germline V gene sequence: CDR1 DFQATT, CDR2 SNEGSKA (reference sequence).

This clonotype was detected ten times or more. The chain joins TRBV5-4 to TRBJ2-1; 8 bases are a match to TRBD1. Trimming at V came to 4 bases and at J to 5 bases, leaving 8 bases not matched to a gene. CDR3 size: 15 residues. The germline CDR1 and CDR2 sequences are SGHNT and YYREEE (reference sequence). DNA for the CDR3: TGTGCCAGCAGCCCGCCCCCGGGACAGGACAATGAGCAGTTCTTC. Protein sequence: CASSPPPGQDNEQFF.

This clonotype was picked up a small number of times. The chain uses TRBV29-1 and TRBJ2-3; perhaps TRBD2 as D (5 bases). This CDR3 spans 14 amino acids. Trimming took 4 bases from V and 2 from J, leaving 13 bases between them. Germline loops: CDR1 SQVTM, CDR2 ANQGSEA. CDR3 in amino acids: CSVGGALHTDTQYF. CDR3 coding DNA: TGCAGCGTTGGGGGAGCACTCCACACAGATACGCAGTATTTT.

This chain connects TRBV10-3 to TRBJ1-1; D is ambiguous. With 0 bases removed from V and 1 base from J, the gap between germline ends came to 6 bases. Germline V gene sequence: CDR1 ENHRY, CDR2 SYGVKD. The CDR3 consists of 14 residues. The CDR3 spells CAISESYRNTEAFF. As DNA, the CDR3 is TGTGCCATCAGTGAGTCCTACAGGAACACTGAAGCTTTCTTT.